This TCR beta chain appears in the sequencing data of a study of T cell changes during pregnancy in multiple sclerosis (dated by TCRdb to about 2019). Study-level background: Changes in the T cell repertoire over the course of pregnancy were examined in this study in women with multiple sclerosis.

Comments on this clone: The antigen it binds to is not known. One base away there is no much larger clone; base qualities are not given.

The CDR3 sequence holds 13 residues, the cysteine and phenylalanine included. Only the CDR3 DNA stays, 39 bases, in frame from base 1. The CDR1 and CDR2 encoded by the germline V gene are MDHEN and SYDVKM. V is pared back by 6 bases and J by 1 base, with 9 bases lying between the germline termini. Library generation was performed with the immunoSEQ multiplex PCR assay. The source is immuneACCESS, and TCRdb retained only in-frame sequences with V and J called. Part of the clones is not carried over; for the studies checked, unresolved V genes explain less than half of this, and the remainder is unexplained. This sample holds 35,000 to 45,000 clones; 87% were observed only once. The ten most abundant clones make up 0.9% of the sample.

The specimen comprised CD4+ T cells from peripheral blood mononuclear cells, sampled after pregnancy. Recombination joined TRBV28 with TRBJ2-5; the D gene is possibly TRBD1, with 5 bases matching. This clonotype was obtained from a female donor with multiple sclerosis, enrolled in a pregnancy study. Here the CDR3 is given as CASSRQIQETQYF. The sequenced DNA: TGTGCCAGCAGCCGACAGATCCAAGAGACCCAGTACTTC.